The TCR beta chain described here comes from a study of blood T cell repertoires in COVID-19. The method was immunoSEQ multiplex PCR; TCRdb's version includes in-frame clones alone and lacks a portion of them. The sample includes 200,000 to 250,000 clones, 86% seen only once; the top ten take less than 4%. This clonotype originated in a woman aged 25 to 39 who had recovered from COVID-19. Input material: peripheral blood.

The CDR3 DNA reads as TGTGCCAGCAGCGCCCACGACAGCGAGATCTACGAGCAGTACTTC. It encodes CASSAHDSEIYEQYF. The chain carries TRBV9 and TRBJ2-7, with D possibly being TRBD1 (5 bases). Per germline, CDR1 SGDLS and CDR2 YYNGEE. V lost 3 bases and J 3 bases, leaving 16 bases between the germline ends. CDR3 length: 15 residues.